A single sample gave rise to the 21 T cell receptor beta chains below, sequenced in a study of shared clonotypes between healthy human individuals. Repertoires were generated with immunoSEQ multiplex PCR, while TCRdb's copy carries only in-frame clones and drops some. This table has about 2 million clones, 85% to 95% appearing once. Sample: naive CD4+ T cells sorted from blood. Subset of the sample: CD45RA+ positively selected. Receptor source: a man aged 18 to 30 in good health.

This rearrangement joins TRBV27 to TRBJ2-7; 11 bases are shared with TRBD2. The CDR3 is 18 amino acids. V dropped 0 bases and J dropped 2; count of bases not matched to a gene: 9. Germline V CDR1 and CDR2: MNHEY, SMNVEV (reference sequence). The CDR3 here is CASSLSVASGGLPYEQYF. In DNA, the CDR3 is TGTGCCAGCAGTTTATCGGTGGCTAGCGGGGGGCTGCCCTACGAGCAGTACTTC.

The V gene is TRBV5-8, the J gene TRBJ2-7; tentatively, D is TRBD1 (6 bases). This CDR3 has 13 amino acids. V lost 0 bases and J lost 5, with 9 bases in between. Germline lookup yields CDR1 SGHTS and CDR2 YDEGEE. The CDR3 DNA follows: TGTGCCAGCAGCTTGGAGGGGGAAAACGAGCAGTACTTC. Protein: CASSLEGENEQYF. The full variable domain, completed using reference TRBV5-8 and TRBJ2-7, is EAGVTQSPTHLIKTRGQQATLRCSPISGHTSVYWYQQALGLGLQFLLWYDEGEERNRGNFPPRFSGRQFPNYSSELNVNALELEDSALYLCASSLEGENEQYFGPGTRLTVT.

The V gene is TRBV5-4, the J gene TRBJ2-3; D gene ambiguous. Looked up from germline, CDR1 is SGHNT and CDR2 is YYREEE (reference sequence). The CDR3 covers 14 residues. Trimming pared 0 bases from V and 4 bases from J, leaving 9 bases between. The CDR3 nucleotides are TGTGCCAGCAGCTTGGCTTGGCGGCCAGATACGCAGTATTTT. Encoded protein: CASSLAWRPDTQYF.

The chain couples TRBV10-2 to TRBJ2-7, with D perhaps matching TRBD2 (5 bases). The length of the CDR3 is 13 residues. The ends were cut back, 8 bases at V and 2 bases at J, with 13 bases in the middle. From germline, CDR1 is WSHSY and CDR2 SAAADI. CDR3 in amino acids: CASCTLGTYEQYF. The CDR3 DNA reads TGCGCCAGCTGCACACTAGGGACCTACGAGCAGTACTTC.

This clone was found a few times. Other nucleotide sequences in the sample specify the same CDR3. This chain connects TRBV2 to TRBJ2-3; D gene unclear. The germline V gene encodes CDR1 SNHLY and CDR2 FYNNEI. The CDR3 runs 11 residues. With 4 bases removed from V and 6 bases from J, the gap between germline ends came to 5 bases. The CDR3 spells CASSVGDTQYF. In DNA form, the CDR3 reads TGTGCCAGCAGTGTAGGGGATACGCAGTATTTT.

V gene TRBV25-1 combines with J gene TRBJ1-1; no firm D call. The CDR3 spans 12 residues. Germline values: CDR1 MGHDK, CDR2 SYGVNS. The ends were cut back, 8 bases at V and 0 bases at J, with 7 bases in the middle. The DNA for the CDR3 is TGTGCCAGCGGCACTATGAACACTGAAGCTTTCTTT. This codes for CASGTMNTEAFF.

The J gene is TRBJ1-2, the V gene TRBV9; D remains ambiguous. The CDR3 runs to 14 residues. CDR1 and CDR2 from the germline V gene are SGDLS and YYNGEE. The V gene lost 0 bases and the J gene lost 3 bases, with 9 bases spanning the gap. For the CDR3, the DNA is TGTGCCAGCAGCGTAGGAAGGAGGGACTATGGCTACACCTTC. Protein: CASSVGRRDYGYTF.

The chain has TRBV7-9 and TRBJ2-4; D gene uncertain. Trimming took off 1 base at V and 0 bases at J, with 10 bases between the two ends. CDR3 length equals 16 residues. The germline V gene has CDR1 SEHNR and CDR2 FQNEAQ (reference sequence). CDR3 in DNA: TGTGCCAGCAGCTTAGAGGGTCTAGTAGCCAAAAACATTCAGTACTTC. It encodes CASSLEGLVAKNIQYF.

About this clone itself: A much larger clone lies one base from this, so it may be a read error. The rearrangement joins TRBV6-5 to TRBJ1-1, with D perhaps matching TRBD1 (5 bases). In germline, CDR1 is MNHEY, CDR2 SVGAGI. V lost 6 bases to trimming and J lost 0 bases, with 8 bases between them. This CDR3 has 13 residues. CDR3 amino acids: CASSRRVNTEAFF. The CDR3, as DNA: TGTGCCAGCAGCCGCAGGGTGAACACTGAAGCTTTCTTT.

A word on this clone: The sample carries other DNA sequences with the same CDR3. This chain joins TRBV10-3 and TRBJ2-7; TRBD2 matches 9 bases. Trimming removed 3 bases from V and 3 bases from J; junction bases left unmatched: 3. The CDR3 is 14 residues long. Per the germline V gene, CDR1 is ENHRY and CDR2 is SYGVKD. The CDR3 loop is CAISEAGGLYEQYF. CDR3 sequence (DNA): TGTGCCATCAGTGAAGCGGGGGGTCTCTACGAGCAGTACTTC.

This chain connects TRBV5-8 to TRBJ2-7; a possible D gene is TRBD2 (7 bases). V was trimmed by 5 bases and J by 5 bases, leaving 17 bases between them. The germline CDR1 and CDR2 sequences are SGHTS and YDEGEE. The CDR3 runs 14 residues. The CDR3 is CASSFRGGRDEQYF. The CDR3 region has the DNA TGTGCCAGCAGTTTCCGCGGGGGCCGGGACGAGCAGTACTTC.

The chain employs TRBV6-1 and TRBJ2-2; 7 bases align to TRBD1. Germline CDR1 reads MNHNS; CDR2 reads SASEGT. Trimming took 4 bases from V and 0 from J; bases not matched to a gene: 2. CDR3 length: 15 amino acids. The CDR3 DNA is TGTGCCAGCAGTGTCGACAGGGCGAACACCGGGGAGCTGTTTTTT. It encodes CASSVDRANTGELFF.

CDR3 sequence (DNA): TGTGCCAGCTCACCATTTAGTTCCGAAACCTACGAGCAGTACTTC. This gives the protein CASSPFSSETYEQYF. The chain joins TRBV18 to TRBJ2-7; no firm D call. CDR1 KGHSH and CDR2 LQKENI come from the germline V gene. V was cut by 2 bases and J by 2 bases, with 13 bases left in between. The CDR3 covers 15 residues.

The chain recombines TRBV6-1 with TRBJ2-2; 12 nucleotides agree with TRBD2. The CDR3 has 18 residues. Germline CDR1 is MNHNS and CDR2 is SASEGT. J gave up 0 bases and V 4 bases, and 6 bases lay outside the gene matches. The CDR3 DNA reads as TGTGCCAGCAGTGCCGGGACTAGCGGGCTCACGAACACCGGGGAGCTGTTTTTT. It is translated as CASSAGTSGLTNTGELFF.

CDR3 residues: CASSFHPDNEQFF. Written as DNA, the CDR3 is TGTGCCAGCAGTTTTCATCCGGACAATGAGCAGTTCTTC. The chain has TRBV6-6 and TRBJ2-1; D is unresolved. With 4 bases removed from V and 5 bases from J, the gap between germline ends came to 9 bases. The CDR3 runs 13 residues. Germline V gene lookup returns CDR1 MNHNY and CDR2 SVGAGI (reference sequence).

Concerning this clone: The sample has other DNA sequences that encode this CDR3 too. The CDR3 here is CAWSARGDQPQHF. CDR3 sequence (DNA): TGTGCCTGGAGTGCCAGAGGGGATCAGCCCCAGCATTTT. The J gene is TRBJ1-5, the V gene TRBV30; tentatively, D is TRBD1 (5 bases). Trimming shortened V by 1 base and J by 5 bases, and 9 bases separated the two germline ends. This CDR3 region has 13 residues. CDR1 GTSNPN and CDR2 SVGIG come from the germline V gene (reference sequence).

This clone was recorded only once. The genes are TRBV11-2 and TRBJ1-6, with TRBD1 matching 7 bases. Germline V gene lookup returns CDR1 SGHAT and CDR2 FQNNGV. After removal of 1 base from V and 8 bases from J, the junction contained 5 bases not matched to a gene. The CDR3 length is 15 residues. The CDR3 region is CASSLVQGGHSPLHF. DNA for the CDR3: TGTGCCAGCAGCTTAGTGCAGGGGGGCCATTCACCCCTCCACTTT.

The chain is built from TRBV10-3 and TRBJ2-3; possible D gene TRBD1, 6 bases. Trimming pared 2 bases from V and 1 base from J, leaving 10 bases between. The germline V gene has CDR1 ENHRY and CDR2 SYGVKD. The CDR3 has 15 amino acids. The CDR3 DNA reads TGTGCCATCAGTGAGGTGCAGGGGCGCACAGATACGCAGTATTTT. This encodes CAISEVQGRTDTQYF.

The CDR3 DNA reads TGTGCCATCAGCTTACGGGCCCTAATCGGTGAGCAGTTCTTC. Protein sequence: CAISLRALIGEQFF. The chain has TRBV10-3 and TRBJ2-1; D is ambiguous. This CDR3 comprises 14 residues. With 6 bases removed from V and 9 bases from J, the gap between germline ends came to 18 bases. Germline V lookup: CDR1 ENHRY, CDR2 SYGVKD.

Remarks on this clone: The same CDR3 is also encoded by other DNA sequences in this sample. This rearrangement joins TRBV2 to TRBJ1-5; unclear D gene. Germline lookup yields CDR1 SNHLY and CDR2 FYNNEI. CDR3 length: 15 residues. Trimming took 1 base from V and 0 from J, leaving 7 bases between them. The chain's CDR3 is CASSEEGDSNQPQHF. For the CDR3, the DNA is TGTGCCAGCAGTGAAGAGGGAGATAGCAATCAGCCCCAGCATTTT.

As DNA, the CDR3 is TGCGCCAGCAGCCAAGATGGGGGACTAGCCTACAATGAGCAGTTCTTC. This sequence encodes CASSQDGGLAYNEQFF. The J gene is TRBJ2-1, the V gene TRBV4-3, with 8 bases identical to TRBD2. Germline assignment: CDR1 LGHNA and CDR2 YSLEER. The CDR3 runs 16 residues. Trimming took 0 bases from V and 2 from J; bases not matched to a gene: 3.